This T cell receptor beta chain was profiled in a study of blood T cell repertoires in COVID-19. Study-level background: The origin of the acute and convalescent COVID-19 samples was the United States, Italy and Spain.

Method: immunoSEQ multiplex PCR; TCRdb's copy keeps in-frame clones and lacks some. The sample holds 150,000 to 200,000 clones, 65% to 85% seen once. The clonotype was recovered from a woman in her 30s with acute or convalescent COVID-19. The source material was peripheral blood.

The CDR3 loop reads CASSLPQGAYGYTF. The CDR3 DNA follows: TGTGCCAGCAGTCTGCCACAGGGAGCCTATGGCTACACCTTC. The rearrangement joins TRBV28 to TRBJ1-2, with D possibly TRBD1 on 6 matching bases. CDR3 size: 14 residues. V was pared by 5 bases and J by 4 bases, with 14 bases between. Germline V gene lookup returns CDR1 MDHEN and CDR2 SYDVKM.